These T cell receptor beta chains were read from a single sample in a study of metastatic and nonmetastatic thyroid tumors. TCRdb called clones again from the PCR reads with MiXCR. The table shows roughly 6,900 clones, with 25% to 30% occurring only once. The sequencing sample was made of adjacent normal tissue. These TCRs come from a male donor with papillary thyroid cancer or a benign thyroid nodule (not recorded which). Some clones in this sample may be carry-over from other donors' samples. Each CDR3 is given with its conserved first and last residue. Fields, in order: V gene, D gene, J gene, clone size, CDR3 protein, CDR3 DNA. A D gene is named only where the DNA matches it firmly. Clone size is given for some rows only: seen once, a few or many times, or a class if the clone is expanded.

TRBV12-3/TRBV12-4	NA	TRBJ1-2	large	CASSFGGLEYGYTF	TGTGCCAGCAGTTTCGGGGGGTTGGAGTATGGCTACACCTTC
TRBV2	NA	TRBJ2-3	few	CASSEAASTDTQYF	TGTGCCAGCAGTGAAGCTGCTAGCACAGATACGCAGTATTTT
TRBV28	TRBD2	TRBJ2-1	large	CASSHGKTSGKTEQFF	TGTGCCAGCAGCCACGGAAAGACTAGCGGGAAGACTGAGCAGTTCTTC
TRBV28	NA	TRBJ1-2	NA	CASSLSDYGYTF	TGTGCCAGCAGTTTATCCGACTATGGCTACACCTTC
TRBV6-1	NA	TRBJ1-1	few	CASRRLGLRTEAFF	TGTGCCAGTCGCCGGTTAGGGTTAAGGACTGAAGCTTTCTTT
TRBV7-2	NA	TRBJ2-4	medium-sized	CASSRTEAAKNIQYF	TGTGCCAGCTCACGGACGGAAGCCGCCAAAAACATTCAGTACTTC
TRBV6-2/TRBV6-3	TRBD1	TRBJ1-1	NA	CASSYEDRGKFF	TGTGCCAGCAGTTACGAGGACAGGGGGAAATTCTTT
TRBV27	TRBD2	TRBJ2-4	NA	CASSTRTSGHFGNIQYF	TGTGCCAGCAGTACCCGGACTAGCGGGCACTTCGGAAACATTCAGTACTTC
TRBV11-2	TRBD2	TRBJ2-2	NA	CASSPRTSGCGRGAVF	TGTGCCAGCAGCCCCCGGACTAGCGGGTGTGGCCGGGGAGCTGTTTTT
TRBV5-1	NA	TRBJ2-7	NA	CASREGASYEQYF	TGCGCCAGCAGGGAGGGGGCCTCCTACGAGCAGTACTTC
TRBV14	NA	TRBJ2-7	NA	CASSPSSGVEQYF	TGTGCCAGCAGCCCCTCATCAGGGGTCGAGCAGTACTTC
TRBV9	TRBD2	TRBJ2-3	NA	CASSYSGTSVQNTQYF	TGTGCCAGCAGCTACTCCGGGACTAGCGTGCAAAATACGCAGTATTTT
TRBV4-3	TRBD1	TRBJ2-7	many	CASSQGQGEAYEQYF	TGCGCCAGCAGCCAGGGACAGGGGGAGGCCTACGAGCAGTACTTC
TRBV20-1	TRBD2	TRBJ2-3	medium-sized	CSASPPLLAASTDTQYF	TGCAGTGCTAGCCCGCCTCTACTAGCGGCCAGCACAGATACGCAGTATTTT
TRBV7-9	NA	TRBJ2-7	NA	CASSIGPGASYEQYF	TGTGCCAGCAGCATCGGTCCGGGAGCCTCCTACGAGCAGTACTTC
TRBV6-2/TRBV6-3	NA	TRBJ1-2	NA	CASSLQPANYGYTF	TGTGCCAGCAGCCTACAGCCAGCTAACTATGGCTACACCTTC
TRBV7-3	TRBD2	TRBJ2-3	NA	CASSSHVAGVNTQYF	TGTGCCAGCAGCTCCCACGTAGCGGGGGTCAATACGCAGTATTTT
TRBV30	NA	TRBJ2-3	many	CAWSVTVSTDTQYF	TGTGCCTGGAGTGTGACCGTGAGCACAGATACGCAGTATTTT